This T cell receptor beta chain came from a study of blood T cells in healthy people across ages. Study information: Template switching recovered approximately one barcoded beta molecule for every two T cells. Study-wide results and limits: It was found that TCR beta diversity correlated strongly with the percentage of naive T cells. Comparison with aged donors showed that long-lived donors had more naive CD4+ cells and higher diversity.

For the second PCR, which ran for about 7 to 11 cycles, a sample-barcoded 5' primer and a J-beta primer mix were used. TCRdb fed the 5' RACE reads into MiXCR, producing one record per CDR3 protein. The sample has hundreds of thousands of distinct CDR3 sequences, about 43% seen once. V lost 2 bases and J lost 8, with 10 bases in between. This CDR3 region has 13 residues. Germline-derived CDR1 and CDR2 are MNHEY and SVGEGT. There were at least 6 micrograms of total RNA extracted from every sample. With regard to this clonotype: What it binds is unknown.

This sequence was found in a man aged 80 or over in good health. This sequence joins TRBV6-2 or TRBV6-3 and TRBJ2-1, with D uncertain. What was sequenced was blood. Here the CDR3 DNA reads TGTGCCAGCAGTTACGGCCAGTCCTATGAGCAGTTCTTC. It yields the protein CASSYGQSYEQFF.